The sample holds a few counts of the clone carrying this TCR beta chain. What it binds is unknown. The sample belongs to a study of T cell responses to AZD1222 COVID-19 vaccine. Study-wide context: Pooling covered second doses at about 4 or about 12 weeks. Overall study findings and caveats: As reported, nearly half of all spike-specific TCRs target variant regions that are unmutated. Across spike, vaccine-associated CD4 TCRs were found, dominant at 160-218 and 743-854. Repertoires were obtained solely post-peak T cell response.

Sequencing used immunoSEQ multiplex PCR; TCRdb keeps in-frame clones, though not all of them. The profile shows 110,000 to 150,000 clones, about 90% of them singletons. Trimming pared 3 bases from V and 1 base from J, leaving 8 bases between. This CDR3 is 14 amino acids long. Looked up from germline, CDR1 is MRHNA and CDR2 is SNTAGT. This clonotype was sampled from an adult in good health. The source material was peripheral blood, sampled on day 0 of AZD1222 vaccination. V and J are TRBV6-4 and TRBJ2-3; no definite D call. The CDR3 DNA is TGTGCCAGCAGTGAAGTTGGGGGCACAGATACGCAGTATTTT. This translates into CASSEVGGTDTQYF.